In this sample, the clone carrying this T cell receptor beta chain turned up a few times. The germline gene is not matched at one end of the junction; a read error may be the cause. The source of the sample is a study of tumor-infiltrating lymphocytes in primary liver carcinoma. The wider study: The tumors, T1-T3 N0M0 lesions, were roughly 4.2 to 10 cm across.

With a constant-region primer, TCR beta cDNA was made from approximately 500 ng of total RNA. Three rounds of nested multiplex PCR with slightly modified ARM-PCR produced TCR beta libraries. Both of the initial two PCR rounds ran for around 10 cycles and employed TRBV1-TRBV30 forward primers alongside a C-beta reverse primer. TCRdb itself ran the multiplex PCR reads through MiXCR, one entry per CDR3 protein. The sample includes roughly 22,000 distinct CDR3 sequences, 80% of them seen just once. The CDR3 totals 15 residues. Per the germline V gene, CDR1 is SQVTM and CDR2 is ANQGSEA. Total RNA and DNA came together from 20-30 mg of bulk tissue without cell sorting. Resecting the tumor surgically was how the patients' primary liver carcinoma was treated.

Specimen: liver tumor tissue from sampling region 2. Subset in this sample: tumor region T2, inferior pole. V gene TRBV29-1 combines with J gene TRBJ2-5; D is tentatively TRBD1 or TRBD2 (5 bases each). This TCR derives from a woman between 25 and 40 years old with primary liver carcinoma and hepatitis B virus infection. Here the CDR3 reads CGVETGRAVRGTQYF. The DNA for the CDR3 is TGCGGCGTTGAAACCGGAAGGGCAGTGAGGGGGACCCAGTACTTC.